The 2 T cell receptor beta chains given below trace back to one sample, sequenced in a study of T cells in Graves' hyperthyroidism and ophthalmopathy. From RNA transcripts, TCR beta CDR3 regions were amplified. First-round RT-PCR targeting the TCR CDR3 was performed with the HTBI primer set. TCRdb ran MiXCR on the multiplex PCR reads and lists one entry per CDR3 protein. The sample has 96,000 or so distinct CDR3 sequences, 51% seen once. Sequencing was carried out using blood. Receptors were obtained from a woman in her thirties or forties with Graves' hyperthyroidism.

The J gene is TRBJ1-3, the V gene TRBV7-9; 12 bases are a match to TRBD1. The length of the CDR3 is 17 residues. Trimming took 7 bases from V and 6 from J; bases not matched to a gene: 13. Germline CDR1 is SEHNR and CDR2 is FQNEAQ (reference sequence). The CDR3 here is CASNMGQGATGLNTIYF. The DNA for the CDR3 is TGTGCCAGCAACATGGGACAGGGGGCGACTGGCTTAAACACCATATATTTT.

At least ten counts were recorded for this clonotype. The chain joins TRBV4-2 to TRBJ1-5, with D perhaps TRBD1 (6 bases). Germline assignment: CDR1 LGHNA and CDR2 YNFKEQ. There are 14 residues in the CDR3. The V end lost 1 base, the J end lost 9 bases, and 13 bases lay between the germline ends. The CDR3 is CASSQADSAGPQHF. The CDR3 DNA sequence: TGTGCCAGCAGCCAAGCGGACAGCGCGGGGCCCCAGCATTTT.